Listed below are T cell receptor beta chains from one sample, sequenced in a study of blood T cell repertoires in COVID-19. TCRdb's table, derived via immunoSEQ multiplex PCR, lists solely in-frame clones and lacks some. Among roughly 70,000 clones listed, 91% were seen once. The sample comprised peripheral blood. The receptors derive from a human donor with active COVID-19. The donor label of this sample is uncertain. Both conserved end residues are part of each CDR3. The D gene is left open where the match is weak. Where a row states a size, it is once, few, many or the class of an expanded clone; other rows omit it.

TRBV19	once	TRBJ2-7	14	-	CASSIRRDSYEQYF	TGTGCCAGTAGTATCCGCAGGGATTCCTACGAGCAGTACTTC
TRBV5-1	-	TRBJ2-3	16	TRBD2	CASSWQFSGSPDTQYF	TGCGCCAGCAGCTGGCAGTTTAGCGGGAGTCCAGATACGCAGTATTTT
TRBV7-9	-	TRBJ1-1	15	-	CASSQPGLHNTEAFF	TGTGCCAGCAGCCAACCGGGACTGCATAACACTGAAGCTTTCTTT
TRBV28	-	TRBJ1-1	15	-	CASSLGTGRNTEAFF	TGTGCCAGCAGCCTTGGCACAGGGCGGAACACTGAAGCTTTCTTT
TRBV6-2/TRBV6-3	-	TRBJ2-5	14	-	CASSPGTSTETQYF	TGTGCCAGCAGTCCCGGGACTTCCACGGAGACCCAGTACTTC
TRBV28	-	TRBJ2-1	13	-	CASREGQYNEQFF	TGTGCCAGCAGGGAGGGCCAGTACAATGAGCAGTTCTTC
TRBV19	-	TRBJ1-1	14	TRBD1	CASSIQAGGPEAFF	TGTGCCAGTAGTATTCAGGCAGGGGGCCCTGAAGCTTTCTTT
TRBV10-1	-	TRBJ2-2	14	-	CASSGTTNTGELFF	TGCGCCAGCTCCGGTACCACGAACACCGGGGAGCTGTTTTTT
TRBV11-2	-	TRBJ2-7	14	-	CASSPAGTPYEQYF	TGTGCCAGCAGCCCCGCCGGGACTCCCTACGAGCAGTACTTC
TRBV5-1	-	TRBJ2-7	14	TRBD1	CASSLEQGAYEQYF	TGCGCCAGCAGCTTGGAACAGGGGGCTTACGAGCAGTACTTC
TRBV27	-	TRBJ1-2	11	-	CASRYTEGYTF	TGTGCCAGCAGGTATACGGAGGGCTACACCTTC
TRBV6-2/TRBV6-3	-	TRBJ1-5	14	-	CASSTQGWGQPQHF	TGTGCCAGCAGCACACAGGGTTGGGGTCAGCCCCAGCATTTT
TRBV7-9	-	TRBJ2-1	12	-	CASSLEVAGMFF	TGTGCCAGCAGCTTAGAGGTCGCGGGAATGTTCTTC
TRBV5-4	-	TRBJ2-1	19	TRBD2	CASSLGGLAGASSYNEQFF	TGTGCCAGCAGCTTGGGGGGCCTAGCGGGAGCATCCTCCTACAATGAGCAGTTCTTC
TRBV18	-	TRBJ2-7	15	TRBD1	CASSPYRDSSYEQYF	TGTGCCAGCTCACCATATCGGGACAGCTCCTACGAGCAGTACTTC
TRBV25-1	-	TRBJ2-7	15	TRBD1	CASSAVSGTGYEQYF	TGTGCCAGCAGTGCCGTTTCCGGGACAGGCTACGAGCAGTACTTC
TRBV7-9	-	TRBJ1-2	14	-	CASSSDRVYYGYTF	TGTGCCAGCAGCTCGGACAGAGTTTACTATGGCTACACCTTC
TRBV11-2	once	TRBJ2-5	12	-	CASSNNQETQYF	TGTGCCAGCAGCAACAACCAAGAGACCCAGTACTTC
TRBV7-2	-	TRBJ1-6	14	-	CASSAGPRGSPLHF	TGTGCCAGCAGCGCAGGTCCCCGAGGGTCACCCCTCCACTTT